The 21 T cell receptor beta chains below were found in one sample sequenced in a study of response to subunit inactivated influenza vaccine. A single record per CDR3 protein comes from TCRdb applying MiXCR to the RT-PCR reads. The table lists 450,000 to 700,000 distinct CDR3 sequences, 14% of them singletons. Here the sequenced sample was PBMCs from blood, taken approximately 13 days after vaccination. These receptors originate from a man aged 50 or older who received an inactivated influenza vaccine.

This clonotype appeared a few times. The V and J genes are TRBV10-3 and TRBJ2-2; TRBD1 matches 11 bases. This CDR3 is built from 14 residues. Germline V lookup: CDR1 ENHRY, CDR2 SYGVKD. Unmatched junction bases numbered 2, after V lost 8 bases and J lost 3 bases. The CDR3 loop reads CAIGGQGDTGELFF. The CDR3 coding sequence is TGTGCCATCGGGGGACAGGGGGACACCGGGGAGCTGTTTTTT.

The CDR3 nucleotides read TGTGCCAGCAGTTTGATTAGGGGTTTTGAGACCCAGTACTTC. Protein: CASSLIRGFETQYF. This chain joins TRBV12-3 or TRBV12-4 and TRBJ2-5; D may be TRBD1 (5 bases). This CDR3 is 14 amino acids long. Trimming stripped 3 bases from V and 5 bases from J, with 13 bases between.

This clonotype occurred a few times. This sequence joins TRBV2 and TRBJ2-5, with TRBD2 as a possible D gene (5 bases). This CDR3 contains 16 residues. The germline V gene has CDR1 SNHLY and CDR2 FYNNEI. V was clipped by 2 bases and J by 5 bases, with 18 bases between them. CDR3 in DNA: TGTGCCAGCAGTGAAAGAGGGAATGTTATATGGGAGACCCAGTACTTC. Its translation is CASSERGNVIWETQYF. The variable domain in full, completed from reference TRBV2 and TRBJ2-5, reads EPEVTQTPSHQVTQMGQEVILRCVPISNHLYFYWYRQILGQKVEFLVSFYNNEISEKSEIFDDQFSVERPDGSNFTLKIRSTKLEDSAMYFCASSERGNVIWETQYFGPGTRLLVL.

The chain uses TRBV20-1 and TRBJ1-5, with D hard to call. The V gene's germline CDR1 is DFQATT and CDR2 SNEGSKA (reference sequence). V was cut by 1 base and J by 0 bases, with 7 bases left in between. This CDR3 is built from 14 residues. CDR3 in amino acids: CSARGTYSNQPQHF. Written as DNA, the CDR3 is TGCAGTGCTAGAGGGACGTATAGCAATCAGCCCCAGCATTTT.

V and J are TRBV12-3 or TRBV12-4 and TRBJ1-2; D uncertain. The CDR3 covers 14 residues. With 2 bases removed from V and 0 bases from J, the gap between germline ends came to 7 bases. The CDR3, as DNA: TGTGCCAGCAGTTTACAACGATCTAACTATGGCTACACCTTC. It codes for CASSLQRSNYGYTF.

The J gene is TRBJ2-2, the V gene TRBV1; no DNA check was done on the table's D call, TRBD2. TRBV1 has pseudogene status. The CDR3 is 18 amino acids. Written as DNA, the CDR3 is TGCACCAGCAGCCAACCCCGGGGGACTAGCGGGAGGGCCGGGGAGCTGTTTTTT. This encodes CTSSQPRGTSGRAGELFF.

In its sample, this clonotype was seen a few times. The V call is TRBV6-5, the J call TRBJ2-1; 8 bases are shared with TRBD2. CDR3 length: 16 amino acids. Unmatched junction bases numbered 3, after V lost 0 bases and J lost 2 bases. Germline CDR1 MNHEY, CDR2 SVGAGI. CDR3 coding DNA: TGTGCCAGCAGTTACTCCAGCGGGGGTCCCTACAATGAGCAGTTCTTC. Its protein product is CASSYSSGGPYNEQFF.

This clonotype was seen many times. The gene calls are TRBV6-5 and TRBJ2-2; 13 bases are shared with TRBD2. CDR1 and CDR2 (germline): MNHEY, SVGAGI. The J segment lost 4 bases and the V segment lost 6 bases, leaving 5 bases of the junction unmatched. This CDR3 spans 16 amino acids. CDR3 coding DNA: TGTGCCAGCAGCCTGGGACTAGCGGGACCCACCGGGGAGCTGTTTTTT. Protein: CASSLGLAGPTGELFF.

This chain joins TRBV7-2 and TRBJ2-3; TRBD2 matches at 13 bases. Germline CDR1 reads SGHTA; CDR2 reads FQGNSA. V gave up 1 base and J gave up 7 bases; unmatched junction bases: 5. The CDR3 is 16 amino acids. CDR3 nucleotide sequence: TGTGCCAGCAGCTTAGAACTAGCGGGAGGGCTACATACGCAGTATTTT. Amino acids: CASSLELAGGLHTQYF.

The rearrangement uses TRBV6-5 and TRBJ2-7; possibly TRBD2 for D (6 bases). Trimming pared 3 bases from V and 7 bases from J, leaving 7 bases between. This CDR3 contains 11 residues. In germline, CDR1 is MNHEY, CDR2 SVGAGI. The CDR3 loop is CASSYAGEQYF. The CDR3 region has the DNA TGTGCCAGCAGTTATGCGGGGGAGCAGTACTTC.

Many counts were recorded for this clonotype. V usage is TRBV7-9 and J usage is TRBJ2-7; 7 bases are shared with TRBD2. CDR1 SEHNR and CDR2 FQNEAQ come from the germline V gene (reference sequence). This CDR3 spans 13 amino acids. V was pared by 5 bases and J by 2 bases, with 3 bases of the junction left unmatched. DNA of the CDR3: TGTGCCAGCAGCCGGGGACTACCCTACGAGCAGTACTTC. Translation gives CASSRGLPYEQYF.

A few counts support this clonotype. The gene calls are TRBV15 and TRBJ2-1; 10 bases line up with TRBD1. Germline V gene data show CDR1 as LNHNV and CDR2 as YYDKDF (reference sequence). After removal of 4 bases from V and 6 bases from J, the junction contained 6 bases not matched to a gene. The CDR3 spans 15 residues. CDR3 coding DNA: TGTGCCACCAGCAAACGACAGGGGGCTACCAATGAGCAGTTCTTC. Translated: CATSKRQGATNEQFF. The variable domain in full, with the rest retrieved from reference TRBV15 and TRBJ2-1, is DAMVIQNPRYQVTQFGKPVTLSCSQTLNHNVMYWYQQKSSQAPKLLFHYYDKDFNNEADTPDNFQSRRPNTSFCFLDIRSPGLGDTAMYLCATSKRQGATNEQFFGPGTRLTVL.

J is TRBJ1-3 and V is TRBV10-3, with D perhaps TRBD1 (5 bases). The CDR3 totals 15 residues. V was pared by 1 base and J by 0 bases, with 7 bases between. Looked up from germline, CDR1 is ENHRY and CDR2 is SYGVKD. The CDR3 DNA sequence: TGTGCCATCAGTGAGTTCCAGGGCTCTGGAAACACCATATATTTT. It codes for CAISEFQGSGNTIYF.

In its sample, this clonotype was seen a few times. The chain links TRBV27 to TRBJ2-3; 7 bases match TRBD2. The CDR3 contains 17 residues. The V and J ends lost 1 base and 2 bases, in that order; junction bases with no gene match: 9. CDR1 is MNHEY, CDR2 SMNVEV, per germline (reference sequence). The CDR3 nucleotides read TGTGCCAGCAGTTTATATCGCGGGGGAGGTGACACAGATACGCAGTATTTT. Amino acids: CASSLYRGGGDTDTQYF.

This clonotype was seen more than once but under ten times. The chain recombines TRBV2 with TRBJ1-3, with 8 bases lining up with TRBD1. V shed 7 bases, J shed 5 bases, and the junction held 4 bases outside the gene matches. The germline V gene encodes CDR1 SNHLY and CDR2 FYNNEI. This CDR3 has 13 residues. The CDR3 loop is CASKDRDRNTIYF. CDR3 bases: TGTGCCAGCAAGGACAGGGATCGAAACACCATATATTTT.

This chain uses TRBV5-1 with TRBJ2-7, with 7 bases that match TRBD2. Trimming at V came to 3 bases and at J to 2 bases, leaving 11 bases not matched to a gene. CDR1 is SGHRS and CDR2 is YFSETQ in the germline V gene. The CDR3 loop spans 16 amino acids. This chain's CDR3 is CASSWSSGTTTYEQYF. CDR3 DNA sequence: TGCGCCAGCAGCTGGTCCTCCGGGACTACCACCTACGAGCAGTACTTC.

In this sample, this clonotype turned up a few times. This sequence joins TRBV5-1 and TRBJ2-7; D is unresolved. With 1 base removed from V and 0 bases from J, the gap between germline ends came to 8 bases. Germline-derived CDR1 and CDR2 are SGHRS and YFSETQ. This CDR3 is 14 amino acids long. The CDR3 region is CASSLFESSYEQYF. CDR3 DNA: TGCGCCAGCAGCTTGTTTGAGAGCTCCTACGAGCAGTACTTC. The whole variable domain, remainder taken from reference TRBV5-1 and TRBJ2-7, is KAGVTQTPRYLIKTRGQQVTLSCSPISGHRSVSWYQQTPGQGLQFLFEYFSETQRNKGNFPGRFSGRQFSNSRSEMNVSTLELGDSALYLCASSLFESSYEQYFGPGTRLTVT.

This clonotype was picked up many times. This chain links TRBV24-1 with TRBJ2-2, with 10 bases lining up with TRBD1. This CDR3 is 17 amino acids long. J lost 4 bases, V lost 3 bases, and 7 bases had no gene match. Germline CDR1 reads KGHDR; CDR2 reads SFDVKD. The CDR3 is CATSDATGQGFTGELFF. The CDR3 region has the DNA TGTGCCACCAGTGATGCCACGGGACAGGGGTTCACCGGGGAGCTGTTTTTT.

The V call is TRBV6-2 or TRBV6-3, the J call TRBJ2-7; D uncertain. The germline V gene encodes CDR1 MNHEY and CDR2 SVGEGT. V lost 2 bases, J lost 3 bases, and 11 bases lay in between. CDR3 length: 14 amino acids. The CDR3 loop reads CASSYGSKGYEQYF. The CDR3 DNA reads as TGTGCCAGCAGTTACGGTTCAAAGGGCTACGAGCAGTACTTC.

V and J are TRBV12-3 or TRBV12-4 and TRBJ1-6, with D perhaps matching TRBD1 (6 bases). CDR3 length equals 14 residues. The V end lost 1 base, the J end lost 7 bases, and 8 bases lay between the germline ends. This CDR3 is CASSLVGQNSPLHF. In DNA form, the CDR3 reads TGTGCCAGCAGTTTAGTCGGACAGAATTCACCCCTCCACTTT.

This clonotype was recorded a few times. This sequence joins TRBV7-8 and TRBJ2-2; a possible D gene is TRBD2 (5 bases). From germline, CDR1 is SGHVS and CDR2 FQNEAQ. V was shortened by 5 bases and J by 2 bases, with 21 bases between the two germline ends. The CDR3 totals 18 residues. The CDR3 is CASSPGFSEVFNTGELFF. The CDR3 nucleotides read TGTGCCAGCAGCCCCGGATTTAGCGAGGTTTTCAACACCGGGGAGCTGTTTTTT.